The clone carrying this T cell receptor beta chain was seen more than once but under ten times. Its antigen is as yet unknown. These data are taken from a study of cytomegalovirus exposure and HLA in healthy donors. At the level of the study: In an earlier analysis, some 110 million unique TCR beta sequences were found from about 179 million T cells.

Whole-study results and caveats: Presence/absence analyses treated sequencing depth as roughly uniform across donors. In the analysis, some V segments, TRBV6-2 and TRBV6-3 included, were excluded as indistinguishable.

J lost 4 bases, V lost 3 bases, and 9 bases had no gene match. Germline assignment: CDR1 SGHRS and CDR2 YFSETQ. The CDR3 runs 15 residues. This PCR relied on a set of 60 Vbeta primers and 13 Jbeta primers. Here immunoSEQ multiplex PCR was the method, and the copy in TCRdb shows in-frame clones only, minus some. The table includes 150,000 to 200,000 clones, 75% to 90% detected once. The sequence came from a girl aged 2 to 10 in good health and CMV-seropositive. The rearrangement links TRBV5-1 to TRBJ2-5; 7 positions match TRBD1. The sequenced material came from PBMCs. Written as DNA, the CDR3 is TGCGCCAGCAGCTACTCACAGGGGCGATTAGAGACCCAGTACTTC. It codes for CASSYSQGRLETQYF.